The rows below give T cell receptor beta chains drawn from one sample of a study of blood T cell repertoires in COVID-19. Sequencing used immunoSEQ multiplex PCR; TCRdb keeps in-frame clones, though not all of them. The repertoire includes over 200,000 clones, 90% to 95% of them detected once, and approximately 1.2% sits in the top ten. Sequenced sample: PBMCs or T cells enriched from blood (not recorded which). The receptors were sampled from a human donor in a cohort exposed to, infected with or recovered from COVID-19 (not recorded which). The donor label of this sample is uncertain. Each CDR3 is given with its conserved first and last residue. D genes are given only for firm matches. The listing skips clone size in some rows; elsewhere it reads once, few, many or a size class.

V gene: TRBV5-1; J gene: TRBJ1-2; clone size: NA; CDR3 length: 13; D gene: NA; CDR3 DNA: TGCGCCAGCAGCTGGCGACAGAACTATGGCTACACCTTC; CDR3 protein: CASSWRQNYGYTF
V gene: TRBV11-1; J gene: TRBJ2-3; clone size: NA; CDR3 length: 17; D gene: TRBD2; CDR3 DNA: TGTGCCAGCAGCTTAGCCCCTACTAGCGGGGGCACAGATACGCAGTATTTT; CDR3 protein: CASSLAPTSGGTDTQYF
V gene: TRBV10-3; J gene: TRBJ1-1; clone size: NA; CDR3 length: 11; D gene: NA; CDR3 DNA: TGTGCCATCAGTCCCGGGAGTGAAGCTTTCTTT; CDR3 protein: CAISPGSEAFF
V gene: TRBV10-3; J gene: TRBJ1-4; clone size: NA; CDR3 length: 14; D gene: TRBD1; CDR3 DNA: TGTGCCATCAGTGACAGGGGGCAAGGTGAAAAACTGTTTTTT; CDR3 protein: CAISDRGQGEKLFF
V gene: TRBV5-4; J gene: TRBJ2-4; clone size: NA; CDR3 length: 15; D gene: NA; CDR3 DNA: TGTGCCAGCAGCTTGCGGGTCAGGGCGGAAAACATTCAGTACTTC; CDR3 protein: CASSLRVRAENIQYF
V gene: TRBV7-2; J gene: TRBJ2-3; clone size: once; CDR3 length: 16; D gene: TRBD2; CDR3 DNA: TGTGCCAGCAGCTTAGATGGCGGGGGGGCCGGTAATACGCAGTATTTT; CDR3 protein: CASSLDGGGAGNTQYF
V gene: TRBV11-3; J gene: TRBJ1-1; clone size: NA; CDR3 length: 12; D gene: NA; CDR3 DNA: TGTGCCAGCAGCCCCGGAGGCGGTGAAGCTTTCTTT; CDR3 protein: CASSPGGGEAFF
V gene: TRBV4-3; J gene: TRBJ1-4; clone size: NA; CDR3 length: 16; D gene: NA; CDR3 DNA: TGCGCCAGCAGCCAGATTACAGGGTCAACTAATGAAAAACTGTTTTTT; CDR3 protein: CASSQITGSTNEKLFF
V gene: TRBV9; J gene: TRBJ1-6; clone size: NA; CDR3 length: 15; D gene: TRBD1; CDR3 DNA: TGTGCCAGCAGCAAAAAGGGACAGTATAATTCACCCCTCCACTTT; CDR3 protein: CASSKKGQYNSPLHF
V gene: TRBV19; J gene: TRBJ2-5; clone size: NA; CDR3 length: 14; D gene: TRBD1; CDR3 DNA: TGTGCCAGTAGTATGGCTGGGACAGAAGAGACCCAGTACTTC; CDR3 protein: CASSMAGTEETQYF
V gene: TRBV5-1; J gene: TRBJ1-1; clone size: NA; CDR3 length: 13; D gene: NA; CDR3 DNA: TGCGCCAGCAGCTTCGCCCCGGGCACTGAAGCTTTCTTT; CDR3 protein: CASSFAPGTEAFF
V gene: TRBV11-2; J gene: TRBJ2-7; clone size: NA; CDR3 length: 14; D gene: TRBD2; CDR3 DNA: TGTGCCAGCAGCTCTCAGGGAGGGCCCTACGAGCAGTACTTC; CDR3 protein: CASSSQGGPYEQYF
V gene: TRBV11-2; J gene: TRBJ1-2; clone size: NA; CDR3 length: 16; D gene: NA; CDR3 DNA: TGTGCCAGCAGCTCCTTTCTCGGACAGAGCTACAAAGGCTACACCTTC; CDR3 protein: CASSSFLGQSYKGYTF
V gene: TRBV7-9; J gene: TRBJ1-1; clone size: NA; CDR3 length: 15; D gene: NA; CDR3 DNA: TGTGCCAGCAGCTCCTTGGGGGGTAGGGTAACTGAAGCTTTCTTT; CDR3 protein: CASSSLGGRVTEAFF
V gene: TRBV7-8; J gene: TRBJ2-1; clone size: NA; CDR3 length: 15; D gene: TRBD2; CDR3 DNA: TGTGCCAGCAGCTCCCTAGCGGGGGCCCTCAATGAGCAGTTCTTC; CDR3 protein: CASSSLAGALNEQFF
V gene: TRBV5-1; J gene: TRBJ2-5; clone size: once; CDR3 length: 19; D gene: TRBD2; CDR3 DNA: TGCGCCAGCAGCCCATTCGCCGGGACTAGCGGGGGGTCACGGGAGACCCAGTACTTC; CDR3 protein: CASSPFAGTSGGSRETQYF
V gene: TRBV2; J gene: TRBJ2-2; clone size: NA; CDR3 length: 16; D gene: NA; CDR3 DNA: TGTGCCATCGTTACCGGAGGGTTCGCGAACACCGGGGAGCTGTTTTTT; CDR3 protein: CAIVTGGFANTGELFF
V gene: TRBV7-9; J gene: TRBJ1-5; clone size: NA; CDR3 length: 12; D gene: TRBD1; CDR3 DNA: TGTGCCAGCAGCTCGTCAGGGGGGCCCCAGCATTTT; CDR3 protein: CASSSSGGPQHF
V gene: TRBV10-3; J gene: TRBJ1-3; clone size: NA; CDR3 length: 13; D gene: NA; CDR3 DNA: TGTGCCATCAGGGATCCGACAGGAAACACCATATATTTT; CDR3 protein: CAIRDPTGNTIYF
V gene: TRBV29-1; J gene: TRBJ1-2; clone size: NA; CDR3 length: 17; D gene: TRBD1; CDR3 DNA: TGCAGCGTCCCACCAGAATCACCCGGGACAGGACTCTATGGCTACACCTTC; CDR3 protein: CSVPPESPGTGLYGYTF
V gene: TRBV27; J gene: TRBJ1-2; clone size: NA; CDR3 length: 13; D gene: NA; CDR3 DNA: TGTGCCAGCAGTTGGCAGGGGAACTATGGCTACACCTTC; CDR3 protein: CASSWQGNYGYTF
V gene: TRBV7-2; J gene: TRBJ1-5; clone size: few; CDR3 length: 14; D gene: TRBD1; CDR3 DNA: TGTGCCAGCAGCTTAGCGGCAGGGGGTCAGCCCCAGCATTTT; CDR3 protein: CASSLAAGGQPQHF
V gene: TRBV19; J gene: TRBJ1-5; clone size: NA; CDR3 length: 16; D gene: NA; CDR3 DNA: TGTGCCAGTAGTATATGGGAGTACTATAGCAATCAGCCCCAGCATTTT; CDR3 protein: CASSIWEYYSNQPQHF
V gene: TRBV6-1; J gene: TRBJ2-5; clone size: NA; CDR3 length: 14; D gene: NA; CDR3 DNA: TGTGCCAGCAGTGAAGCGTGGAGGGCGGGGACCCAGTACTTC; CDR3 protein: CASSEAWRAGTQYF
V gene: TRBV19; J gene: TRBJ2-7; clone size: NA; CDR3 length: 14; D gene: TRBD1; CDR3 DNA: TGTGCCAGTAGTACCCGACAGGGTCTGGGGGAGCAGTACTTC; CDR3 protein: CASSTRQGLGEQYF
V gene: TRBV11-2; J gene: TRBJ2-5; clone size: NA; CDR3 length: 14; D gene: NA; CDR3 DNA: TGTGCCAGCAGCCCGCGGAGGAGCCGGGAGACCCAGTACTTC; CDR3 protein: CASSPRRSRETQYF
V gene: TRBV19; J gene: TRBJ1-2; clone size: once; CDR3 length: 16; D gene: NA; CDR3 DNA: TGTGCCAGTACCCCAAGGGGGGGCCCTACCTCTATCCGCTACACCTTC; CDR3 protein: CASTPRGGPTSIRYTF
V gene: TRBV4-3; J gene: TRBJ2-3; clone size: NA; CDR3 length: 15; D gene: TRBD2; CDR3 DNA: TGCGCCAGCAGCCTCCTCCGGGGGGGAACAGATACGCAGTATTTT; CDR3 protein: CASSLLRGGTDTQYF
V gene: TRBV5-1; J gene: TRBJ1-6; clone size: NA; CDR3 length: 16; D gene: NA; CDR3 DNA: TGCGCCAGCAGCTTGGGCATCACGGGGTATAATTCACCCCTCCACTTT; CDR3 protein: CASSLGITGYNSPLHF
V gene: TRBV12-3/TRBV12-4; J gene: TRBJ2-1; clone size: NA; CDR3 length: 13; D gene: TRBD1; CDR3 DNA: TGTGCCAGCAGCAAGGGACAGAACAATGAGCAGTTCTTC; CDR3 protein: CASSKGQNNEQFF
V gene: TRBV12-3/TRBV12-4; J gene: TRBJ1-2; clone size: NA; CDR3 length: 11; D gene: NA; CDR3 DNA: TGTGCCAGCAGCCCGAACTATGGCTACACCTTC; CDR3 protein: CASSPNYGYTF
V gene: TRBV4-1; J gene: TRBJ2-1; clone size: NA; CDR3 length: 16; D gene: TRBD2; CDR3 DNA: TGCGCCAGCAGCCACCCCGGGACTAGAGCCTACAATGAGCAGTTCTTC; CDR3 protein: CASSHPGTRAYNEQFF
V gene: TRBV7-2; J gene: TRBJ2-7; clone size: NA; CDR3 length: 13; D gene: NA; CDR3 DNA: TGTGCCAGCAGCGGCCGAGCTCAGGCCGAGCAGTACTTC; CDR3 protein: CASSGRAQAEQYF
V gene: TRBV10-1; J gene: TRBJ1-6; clone size: once; CDR3 length: 21; D gene: TRBD1; CDR3 DNA: TGCGCTACCATTGGGAAAGGGGGCTCCTTGGTTGCCATCTCCTATAATTCACCCCTCCACTTT; CDR3 protein: CATIGKGGSLVAISYNSPLHF
V gene: TRBV4-2; J gene: TRBJ2-7; clone size: NA; CDR3 length: 15; D gene: NA; CDR3 DNA: TGTGCCAGCAGCCAAGAATCTGACTCCTCCTACGAGCAGTACTTC; CDR3 protein: CASSQESDSSYEQYF
V gene: TRBV7-2; J gene: TRBJ2-5; clone size: NA; CDR3 length: 13; D gene: NA; CDR3 DNA: TGTGCCAGCAGCTTAGCAGGGAGGGAGACCCAGTACTTC; CDR3 protein: CASSLAGRETQYF
V gene: TRBV2; J gene: TRBJ1-2; clone size: NA; CDR3 length: 13; D gene: TRBD1; CDR3 DNA: TGTGCCAGCAGTTCAGGGGGCGACTATGGCTACACCTTC; CDR3 protein: CASSSGGDYGYTF
V gene: TRBV20-1; J gene: TRBJ2-5; clone size: NA; CDR3 length: 11; D gene: NA; CDR3 DNA: TGCAGTGCTACCCGTCAAGAGACCCAGTACTTC; CDR3 protein: CSATRQETQYF
V gene: TRBV19; J gene: TRBJ2-7; clone size: NA; CDR3 length: 12; D gene: NA; CDR3 DNA: TGTGCCAGTCAGGGGGGCTCCTACGAGCAGTACTTC; CDR3 protein: CASQGGSYEQYF
V gene: TRBV5-1; J gene: TRBJ2-7; clone size: NA; CDR3 length: 17; D gene: NA; CDR3 DNA: TGCGCCAGCAGCCCGGGAGGCAGGGGGCCCTTAACCCGCGAGCAGTACTTC; CDR3 protein: CASSPGGRGPLTREQYF
V gene: TRBV28; J gene: TRBJ1-1; clone size: few; CDR3 length: 21; D gene: NA; CDR3 DNA: TGTGCCAGCAGTTCCATTACACCCCGGGAATGGAGCGAAGGAATGAACACTGAAGCTTTCTTT; CDR3 protein: CASSSITPREWSEGMNTEAFF
V gene: TRBV7-2; J gene: TRBJ2-3; clone size: NA; CDR3 length: 18; D gene: TRBD2; CDR3 DNA: TGTGCCAGCAGCCTCAACCCAGCGGGGGCCGCTTACACAGATACGCAGTATTTT; CDR3 protein: CASSLNPAGAAYTDTQYF
V gene: TRBV5-5; J gene: TRBJ2-5; clone size: NA; CDR3 length: 14; D gene: NA; CDR3 DNA: TGTGCCAGCAGCCCCGGAAGAGAGCGGGAGACCCAGTACTTC; CDR3 protein: CASSPGRERETQYF
V gene: TRBV13; J gene: TRBJ2-1; clone size: NA; CDR3 length: 14; D gene: NA; CDR3 DNA: TGTGCCAGCACCCCCCTGCGGACACCGAATGAGCAGTTCTTC; CDR3 protein: CASTPLRTPNEQFF
V gene: TRBV4-3; J gene: TRBJ2-7; clone size: NA; CDR3 length: 15; D gene: NA; CDR3 DNA: TGCGCCAGCAGCCAAGATTCAAGGGGGTCCTACGAGCAGTACTTC; CDR3 protein: CASSQDSRGSYEQYF
V gene: TRBV2; J gene: TRBJ1-4; clone size: NA; CDR3 length: 14; D gene: TRBD1; CDR3 DNA: TGTGCCAGCGGCCAAGGGACAGGGAATGAAAAACTGTTTTTT; CDR3 protein: CASGQGTGNEKLFF
V gene: TRBV24-1; J gene: TRBJ1-5; clone size: once; CDR3 length: 14; D gene: TRBD1; CDR3 DNA: TGTGCCACCAGTGATAACGGACAGGATCAGCCCCAGCATTTT; CDR3 protein: CATSDNGQDQPQHF
V gene: TRBV23-1; J gene: TRBJ1-4; clone size: NA; CDR3 length: 13; D gene: TRBD1; CDR3 DNA: TGCGCCAGCAGTCTAGACAGGGACGAAAAACTGTTTTTT; CDR3 protein: CASSLDRDEKLFF
V gene: TRBV12-5; J gene: TRBJ2-3; clone size: NA; CDR3 length: 16; D gene: NA; CDR3 DNA: TGTGCTAGTGGTTTGGTGTTGCGGATCGACACAGATACGCAGTATTTT; CDR3 protein: CASGLVLRIDTDTQYF
V gene: TRBV4-3; J gene: TRBJ1-1; clone size: NA; CDR3 length: 14; D gene: NA; CDR3 DNA: TGCGCCAGCAGCCAACAAACAGGGAGCACTGAAGCTTTCTTT; CDR3 protein: CASSQQTGSTEAFF
V gene: TRBV4-2; J gene: TRBJ2-7; clone size: NA; CDR3 length: 15; D gene: NA; CDR3 DNA: TGTGCCAGCAGCCCACAAACGACAGAAACCTACGAGCAGTACTTC; CDR3 protein: CASSPQTTETYEQYF
V gene: TRBV2; J gene: TRBJ1-2; clone size: once; CDR3 length: 13; D gene: NA; CDR3 DNA: TGTGCCAGCAGTGTTAGAGGGATGGAGGGCTACACCTTC; CDR3 protein: CASSVRGMEGYTF
V gene: TRBV4-3; J gene: TRBJ2-7; clone size: once; CDR3 length: 14; D gene: NA; CDR3 DNA: TGCGCCAGCAGCCAAGAGGGGGGGCTAGGCGAGCAGTACTTC; CDR3 protein: CASSQEGGLGEQYF
V gene: TRBV7-8; J gene: TRBJ2-3; clone size: NA; CDR3 length: 16; D gene: NA; CDR3 DNA: TGTGCCAGCAGCACCCCACAGGCTTCTAGCACAGATACGCAGTATTTT; CDR3 protein: CASSTPQASSTDTQYF
V gene: TRBV18; J gene: TRBJ2-5; clone size: NA; CDR3 length: 13; D gene: NA; CDR3 DNA: TGTGCCAGCTCACTACAGGCGACGGAGACCCAGTACTTC; CDR3 protein: CASSLQATETQYF
V gene: TRBV4-1; J gene: TRBJ2-3; clone size: NA; CDR3 length: 16; D gene: TRBD2; CDR3 DNA: TGCGCCAGCAGCCAGGTAGCGGGGGATGGCACAGATACGCAGTATTTT; CDR3 protein: CASSQVAGDGTDTQYF
V gene: TRBV19; J gene: TRBJ1-5; clone size: NA; CDR3 length: 14; D gene: TRBD1; CDR3 DNA: TGTGCCAGTAGTACGGGACAGGGATATCAGCCCCAGCATTTT; CDR3 protein: CASSTGQGYQPQHF
V gene: TRBV19; J gene: TRBJ2-6; clone size: once; CDR3 length: 16; D gene: NA; CDR3 DNA: TGTGCCAGTAGTATAGACAGGGCCTCTGGGGCCAACGTCCTGACTTTC; CDR3 protein: CASSIDRASGANVLTF